These 10 T cell receptor beta chains were all obtained from the same sample, sequenced in a study of T cell repertoires in cytomegalovirus infection. TCRdb ran MiXCR on the reads and lists one entry per CDR3 protein. The repertoire holds about 830,000 distinct CDR3 sequences, approximately 32% seen once, with 9.5% to 15% in the top ten. Antigen specificity for these receptors is unknown. Source: cultured CD8+ T cells from PBMCs, taken from culture after CMV antigen stimulation. The receptors come from a human donor in good health (CMV status not recorded). Some clones in this sample may be carry-over from other donors' samples.

This clonotype was seen a handful of times. This rearrangement joins TRBV6-5 to TRBJ1-1; the match to TRBD1 covers 7 bases. The V gene end was trimmed by 6 bases and the J gene end by 6 bases; junction bases not matched to a gene: 7. In germline, CDR1 is MNHEY, CDR2 SVGAGI. CDR3 length: 13 amino acids. CDR3 nucleotides: TGTGCCAGCAGGTCCACAGGGGTCGCTGAAGCTTTCTTT. It translates to CASRSTGVAEAFF.

This chain joins TRBV6-6 and TRBJ1-1, with D possibly matching TRBD1 (5 bases). V was clipped by 5 bases and J by 7 bases, with 14 bases between them. Germline V gene lookup returns CDR1 MNHNY and CDR2 SVGAGI (reference sequence). CDR3 length: 13 amino acids. CDR3 protein: CASSPIGEFEAFF. The CDR3 DNA follows: TGTGCCAGCAGTCCGATAGGGGAATTTGAAGCTTTCTTT.

The rearrangement uses TRBV7-6 and TRBJ2-5; D not certain. Germline V gene data show CDR1 as SGHVS and CDR2 as FNYEAQ. V gave up 5 bases and J gave up 2 bases, with 6 bases separating them. The length of the CDR3 is 12 residues. DNA for the CDR3: TGTGCCAGCAGCCCCGAGCAAGAGACCCAGTACTTC. Its protein product is CASSPEQETQYF.

The rearrangement joins TRBV15 to TRBJ2-7; weak D call: TRBD1 (6 bases). Between the trimmed V and J ends, which lost 0 bases and 4 bases, there was a span of 10 bases. CDR1 and CDR2 from the germline V gene are LNHNV and YYDKDF (reference sequence). This CDR3 is built from 14 residues. Here the CDR3 reads CATSREGGPYEQYF. CDR3 nucleotides: TGTGCCACCAGCAGAGAAGGGGGTCCGTACGAGCAGTACTTC.

This clonotype has just a few counts. The chain uses TRBV28 and TRBJ2-5; 13 nucleotides line up with TRBD2. The J segment lost 5 bases and the V segment lost 2 bases, leaving 8 bases of the junction unmatched. The V gene's germline CDR1 is MDHEN and CDR2 SYDVKM. The CDR3 contains 17 residues. This chain's CDR3 is CASSLGLAGARRETQYF. CDR3 nucleotide sequence: TGTGCCAGCAGTTTAGGACTAGCGGGGGCCCGCCGCGAGACCCAGTACTTC.

The chain recombines TRBV4-1 with TRBJ2-1; D not certain. Deletions cut 0 bases from V and 7 bases from J, with 4 bases between. The CDR3 sequence is 12 residues long. Germline V gene lookup returns CDR1 MGHRA and CDR2 YSYEKL. In nucleotides, the CDR3 is TGCGCCAGCAGCCAAGAATTGAATGAGCAGTTCTTC. Residues: CASSQELNEQFF.

The rearrangement joins TRBV7-4 to TRBJ2-3; 9 bases match TRBD2. The germline CDR1 and CDR2 sequences are SGHVT and SQSDAQ. The CDR3 is made up of 16 amino acids. J lost 4 bases, V lost 4 bases, and 9 bases had no gene match. The CDR3, as DNA: TGTGCCAGCAGCTCCCGGGTAGCGGGGGCCGCAGATACGCAGTATTTT. This codes for CASSSRVAGAADTQYF.

This clonotype was seen just once. The chain's CDR3 is CASSHPMSQGTDTQYF. In nucleotides, the CDR3 is TGTGCCAGCAGTCATCCTATGTCCCAGGGCACAGATACGCAGTATTTT. The J gene is TRBJ2-3, the V gene TRBV27; no definite D call. CDR3 length: 16 amino acids. Germline-derived CDR1 and CDR2 are MNHEY and SMNVEV (reference sequence). Trimming removed 5 bases at V and 1 base at J, with 16 bases between.

The CDR3 nucleotides read TGTGCCAGCAGTTTGGGACTAGCGGGGGTGAACGAGCAGTACGTC. It yields the protein CASSLGLAGVNEQYV. V gene TRBV28 combines with J gene TRBJ2-7; TRBD2 matches 14 bases. Trimming took 3 bases from V and 5 from J; bases not matched to a gene: 3. CDR1 is MDHEN, CDR2 SYDVKM, per germline. The length of the CDR3 is 15 residues.

The CDR3 sequence is CASSPSRGKMAEAFF. DNA for the CDR3: TGTGCCAGCAGCCCGAGCCGTGGGAAGATGGCTGAAGCTTTCTTT. The rearrangement links TRBV5-3 to TRBJ1-1; D not resolved. TRBV5-3 is an ORF, and what it does is uncertain. This CDR3 comprises 15 residues. With 8 bases removed from V and 6 bases from J, the gap between germline ends came to 23 bases.